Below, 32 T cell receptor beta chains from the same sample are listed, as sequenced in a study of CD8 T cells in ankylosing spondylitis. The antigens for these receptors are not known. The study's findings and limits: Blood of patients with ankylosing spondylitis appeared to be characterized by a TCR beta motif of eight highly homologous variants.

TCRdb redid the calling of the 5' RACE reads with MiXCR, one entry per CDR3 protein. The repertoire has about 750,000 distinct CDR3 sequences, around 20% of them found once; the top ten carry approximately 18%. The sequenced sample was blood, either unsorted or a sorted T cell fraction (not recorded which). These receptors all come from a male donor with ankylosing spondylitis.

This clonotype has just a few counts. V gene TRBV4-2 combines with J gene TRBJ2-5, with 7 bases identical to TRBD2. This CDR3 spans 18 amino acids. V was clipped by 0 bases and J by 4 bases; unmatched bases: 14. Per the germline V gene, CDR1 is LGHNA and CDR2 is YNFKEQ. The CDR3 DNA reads TGTGCCAGCAGCCAAGAACTTCCTAGCGGCAAAGGTGGAGAGACCCAGTACTTC. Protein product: CASSQELPSGKGGETQYF.

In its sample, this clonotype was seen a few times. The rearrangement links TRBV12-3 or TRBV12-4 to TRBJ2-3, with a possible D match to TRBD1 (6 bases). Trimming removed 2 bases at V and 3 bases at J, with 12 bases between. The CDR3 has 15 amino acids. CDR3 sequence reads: CASSLSTRGTDTQYF. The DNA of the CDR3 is TGTGCCAGCAGTTTAAGCACTAGGGGGACAGATACGCAGTATTTT.

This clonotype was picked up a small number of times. The CDR3 nucleotides read TGTGCCAGCAGTGATGGAGGCAGGGATCACTCTGGGGCCAACGTCCTGACTTTC. Translation: CASSDGGRDHSGANVLTF. This chain uses TRBV25-1 with TRBJ2-6; tentatively, D is TRBD1 or TRBD2 (5 bases each). Germline CDR1 reads MGHDK; CDR2 reads SYGVNS. The V gene lost 3 bases and the J gene lost 0 bases, with 15 bases spanning the gap. This CDR3 spans 18 amino acids. Full variable domain (missing parts from reference TRBV25-1 and TRBJ2-6): EADIYQTPRYLVIGTGKKITLECSQTMGHDKMYWYQQDPGMELHLIHYSYGVNSTEKGDLSSESTVSRIRTEHFPLTLESARPSHTSQYLCASSDGGRDHSGANVLTFGAGSRLTVL.

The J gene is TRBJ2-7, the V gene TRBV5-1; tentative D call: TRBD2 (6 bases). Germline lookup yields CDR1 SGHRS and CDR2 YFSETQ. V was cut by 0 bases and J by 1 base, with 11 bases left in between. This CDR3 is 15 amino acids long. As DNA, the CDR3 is TGCGCCAGCAGCTTGGGGACTACAACTTCCTACGAGCAGTACTTC. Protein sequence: CASSLGTTTSYEQYF.

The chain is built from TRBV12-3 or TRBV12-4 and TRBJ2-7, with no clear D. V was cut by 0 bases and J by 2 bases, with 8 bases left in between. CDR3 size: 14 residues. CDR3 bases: TGTGCCAGCAGTTTAGCTGACGGTGCCTACGAGCAGTACTTC. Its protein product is CASSLADGAYEQYF.

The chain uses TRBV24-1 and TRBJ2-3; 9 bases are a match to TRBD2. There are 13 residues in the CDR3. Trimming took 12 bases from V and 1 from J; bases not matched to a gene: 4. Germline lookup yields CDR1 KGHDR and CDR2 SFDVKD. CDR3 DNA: TGTGCCGCGGCTAGCGGGGGCACAGATACGCAGTATTTT. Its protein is CAAASGGTDTQYF.

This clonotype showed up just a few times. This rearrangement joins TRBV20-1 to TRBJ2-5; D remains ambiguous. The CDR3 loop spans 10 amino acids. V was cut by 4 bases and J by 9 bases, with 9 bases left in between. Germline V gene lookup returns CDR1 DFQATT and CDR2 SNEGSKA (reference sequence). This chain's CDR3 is CSANYKAQYF. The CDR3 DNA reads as TGCAGTGCTAACTATAAGGCCCAGTACTTC.

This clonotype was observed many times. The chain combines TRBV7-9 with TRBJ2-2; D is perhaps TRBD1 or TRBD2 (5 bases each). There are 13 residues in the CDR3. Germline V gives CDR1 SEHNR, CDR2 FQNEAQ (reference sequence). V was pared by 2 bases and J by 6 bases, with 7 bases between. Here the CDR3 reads CASSLRDPGELFF. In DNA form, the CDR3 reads TGTGCCAGCAGCTTACGGGACCCCGGGGAGCTGTTTTTT.

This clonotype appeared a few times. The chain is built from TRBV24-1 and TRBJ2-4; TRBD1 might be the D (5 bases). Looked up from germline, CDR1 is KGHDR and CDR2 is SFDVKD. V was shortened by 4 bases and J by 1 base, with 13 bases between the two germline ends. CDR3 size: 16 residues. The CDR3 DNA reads TGTGCCACCAGTGACCGCAACAGGACCGCCAAAAACATTCAGTACTTC. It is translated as CATSDRNRTAKNIQYF.

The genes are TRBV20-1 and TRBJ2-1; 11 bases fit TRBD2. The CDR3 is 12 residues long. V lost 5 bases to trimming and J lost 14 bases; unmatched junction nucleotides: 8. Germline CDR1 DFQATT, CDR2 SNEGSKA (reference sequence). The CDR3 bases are TGCAGTGCTTTGACTAGCGGGAAGGTAGAGTTCTTC. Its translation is CSALTSGKVEFF.

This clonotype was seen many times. The chain's CDR3 is CASSAPGERLGETQYF. DNA of the CDR3: TGTGCCAGCAGTGCCCCGGGGGAACGCTTAGGAGAGACCCAGTACTTC. The V gene is TRBV12-3 or TRBV12-4, the J gene TRBJ2-5; possible D gene TRBD2, 6 bases. There are 16 residues in the CDR3. Trimming cost V 5 bases and J 4 bases, with 20 bases left between them.

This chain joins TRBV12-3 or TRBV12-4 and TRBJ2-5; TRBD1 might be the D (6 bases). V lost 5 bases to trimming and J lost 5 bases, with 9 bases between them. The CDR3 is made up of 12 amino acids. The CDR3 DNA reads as TGTGCCAGCAGTACAGGGATGGAGACCCAGTACTTC. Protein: CASSTGMETQYF.

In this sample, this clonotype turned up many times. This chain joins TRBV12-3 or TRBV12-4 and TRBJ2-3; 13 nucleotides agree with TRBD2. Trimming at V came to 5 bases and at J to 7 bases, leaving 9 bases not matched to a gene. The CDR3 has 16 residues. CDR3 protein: CASSAPGLAGLHTQYF. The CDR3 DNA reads TGTGCCAGCAGTGCCCCGGGACTAGCGGGACTCCATACGCAGTATTTT.

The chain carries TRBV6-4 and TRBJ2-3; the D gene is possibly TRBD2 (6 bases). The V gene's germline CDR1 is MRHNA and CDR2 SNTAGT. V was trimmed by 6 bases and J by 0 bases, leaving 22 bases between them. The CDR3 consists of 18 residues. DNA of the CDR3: TGTGCCAGCAGCCCCCCGGGGCGGGAACTTCAAAGCACAGATACGCAGTATTTT. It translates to CASSPPGRELQSTDTQYF.

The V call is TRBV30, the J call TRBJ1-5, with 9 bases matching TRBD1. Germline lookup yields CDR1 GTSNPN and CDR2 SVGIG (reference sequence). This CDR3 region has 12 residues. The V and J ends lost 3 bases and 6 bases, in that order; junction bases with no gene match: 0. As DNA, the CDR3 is TGTGCCTGGAGGACAGGGGGTCAGCCCCAGCATTTT. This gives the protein CAWRTGGQPQHF.

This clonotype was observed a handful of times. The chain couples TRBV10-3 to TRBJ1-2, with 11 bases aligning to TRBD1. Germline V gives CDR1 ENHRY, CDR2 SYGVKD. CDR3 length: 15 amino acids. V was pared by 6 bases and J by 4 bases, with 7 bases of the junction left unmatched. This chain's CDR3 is CAIREGQGVVYGYTF. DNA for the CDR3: TGTGCCATCAGAGAGGGACAGGGGGTCGTCTATGGCTACACCTTC.

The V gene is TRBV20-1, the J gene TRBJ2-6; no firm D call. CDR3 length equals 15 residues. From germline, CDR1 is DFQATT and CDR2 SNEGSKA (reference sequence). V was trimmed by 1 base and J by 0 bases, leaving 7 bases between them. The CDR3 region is CSARGTRSGANVLTF. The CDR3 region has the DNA TGCAGTGCTAGAGGTACCCGCTCTGGGGCCAACGTCCTGACTTTC.

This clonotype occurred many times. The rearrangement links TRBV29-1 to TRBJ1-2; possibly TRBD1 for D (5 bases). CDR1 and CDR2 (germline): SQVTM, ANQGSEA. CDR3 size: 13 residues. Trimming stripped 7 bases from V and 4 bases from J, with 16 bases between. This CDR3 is CSAGGGRPYGYTF. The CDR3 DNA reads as TGCAGCGCCGGCGGGGGTCGTCCCTATGGCTACACCTTC.

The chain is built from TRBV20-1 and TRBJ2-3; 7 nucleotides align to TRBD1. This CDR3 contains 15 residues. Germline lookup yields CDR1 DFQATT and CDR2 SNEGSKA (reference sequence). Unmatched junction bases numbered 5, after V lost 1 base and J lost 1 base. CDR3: CSARVGGAGTDTQYF. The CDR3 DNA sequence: TGCAGTGCTAGAGTAGGGGGCGCCGGCACAGATACGCAGTATTTT.

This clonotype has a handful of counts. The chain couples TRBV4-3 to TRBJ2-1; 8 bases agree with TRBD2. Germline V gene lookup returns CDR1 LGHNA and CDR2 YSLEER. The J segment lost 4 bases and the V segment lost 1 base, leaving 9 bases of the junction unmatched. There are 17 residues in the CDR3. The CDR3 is CASSQVLSGGAYNEQFF. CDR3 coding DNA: TGCGCCAGCAGCCAAGTCCTCTCGGGAGGGGCTTACAATGAGCAGTTCTTC.

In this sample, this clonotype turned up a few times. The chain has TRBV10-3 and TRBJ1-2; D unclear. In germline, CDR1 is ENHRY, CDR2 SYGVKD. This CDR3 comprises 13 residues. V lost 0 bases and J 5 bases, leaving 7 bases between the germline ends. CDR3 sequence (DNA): TGTGCCATCAGTGAGTCGAAGCATTATGGCTACACCTTC. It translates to CAISESKHYGYTF.

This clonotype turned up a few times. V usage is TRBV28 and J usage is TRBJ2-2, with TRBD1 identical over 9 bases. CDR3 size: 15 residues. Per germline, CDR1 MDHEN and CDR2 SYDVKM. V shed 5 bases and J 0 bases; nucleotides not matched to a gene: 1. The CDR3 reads CASSGDRANTGELFF. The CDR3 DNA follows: TGTGCCAGCAGTGGGGACAGGGCGAACACCGGGGAGCTGTTTTTT.

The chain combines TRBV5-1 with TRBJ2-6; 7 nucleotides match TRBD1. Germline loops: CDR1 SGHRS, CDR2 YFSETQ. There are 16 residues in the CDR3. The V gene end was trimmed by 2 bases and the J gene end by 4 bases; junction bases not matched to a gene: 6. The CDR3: CASSLPTGSGANVLTF. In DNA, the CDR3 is TGCGCCAGCAGCTTACCGACAGGGTCGGGGGCCAACGTCCTGACTTTC.

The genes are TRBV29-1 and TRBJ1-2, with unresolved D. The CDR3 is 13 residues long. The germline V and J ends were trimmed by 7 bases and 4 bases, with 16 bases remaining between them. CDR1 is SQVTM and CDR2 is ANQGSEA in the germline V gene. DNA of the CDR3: TGCAGCGCAAAGGAGGGAGGAAGCTATGGCTACACCTTC. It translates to CSAKEGGSYGYTF.

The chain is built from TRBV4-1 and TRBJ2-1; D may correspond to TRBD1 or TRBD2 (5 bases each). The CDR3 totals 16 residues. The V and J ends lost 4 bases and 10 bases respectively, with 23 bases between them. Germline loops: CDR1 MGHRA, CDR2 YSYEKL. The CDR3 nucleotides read TGCGCCAGCAGCCTTGTAATCGGGGCCCCCCACATGGAGCAGTTCTTC. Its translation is CASSLVIGAPHMEQFF.

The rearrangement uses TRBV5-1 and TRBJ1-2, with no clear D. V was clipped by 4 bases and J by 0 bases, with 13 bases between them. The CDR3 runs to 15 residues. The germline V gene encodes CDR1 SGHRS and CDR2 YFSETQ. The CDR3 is CASSADGRSNYGYTF. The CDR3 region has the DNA TGCGCCAGCAGCGCGGACGGCCGATCTAACTATGGCTACACCTTC. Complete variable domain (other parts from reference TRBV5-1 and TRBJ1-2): KAGVTQTPRYLIKTRGQQVTLSCSPISGHRSVSWYQQTPGQGLQFLFEYFSETQRNKGNFPGRFSGRQFSNSRSEMNVSTLELGDSALYLCASSADGRSNYGYTFGSGTRLTVV.

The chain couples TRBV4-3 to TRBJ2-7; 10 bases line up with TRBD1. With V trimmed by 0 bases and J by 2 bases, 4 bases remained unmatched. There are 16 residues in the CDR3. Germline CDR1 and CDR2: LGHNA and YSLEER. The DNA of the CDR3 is TGCGCCAGCAGCCAAGATTGGACAGGGGGTCCCTACGAGCAGTACTTC. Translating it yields CASSQDWTGGPYEQYF.

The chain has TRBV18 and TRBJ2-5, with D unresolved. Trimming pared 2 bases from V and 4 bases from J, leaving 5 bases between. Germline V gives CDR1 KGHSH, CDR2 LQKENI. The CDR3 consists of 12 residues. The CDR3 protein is CASSPETETQYF. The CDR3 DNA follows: TGTGCCAGCTCACCAGAGACAGAGACCCAGTACTTC. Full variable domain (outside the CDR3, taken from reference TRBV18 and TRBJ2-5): NAGVMQNPRHLVRRRGQEARLRCSPMKGHSHVYWYRQLPEEGLKFMVYLQKENIIDESGMPKERFSAEFPKEGPSILRIQQVVRGDSAAYFCASSPETETQYFGPGTRLLVL.

CDR3: CASGEGWALDEKLFF. CDR3 sequence (DNA): TGTGCCAGCGGGGAGGGATGGGCCCTGGATGAAAAACTGTTTTTT. V and J are TRBV12-3 or TRBV12-4 and TRBJ1-4, with D unclear. The CDR3 sequence is 15 residues long. Trimming pared 8 bases from V and 6 bases from J, leaving 19 bases between.

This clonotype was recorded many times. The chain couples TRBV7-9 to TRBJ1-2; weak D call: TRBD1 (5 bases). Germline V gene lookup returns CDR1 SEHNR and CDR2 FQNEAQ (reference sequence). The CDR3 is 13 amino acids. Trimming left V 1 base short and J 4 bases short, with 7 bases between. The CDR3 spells CASSLGTTYGYTF. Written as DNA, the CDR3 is TGTGCCAGCAGCTTAGGGACAACCTATGGCTACACCTTC. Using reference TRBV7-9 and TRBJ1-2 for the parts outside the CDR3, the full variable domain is DTGVSQNPRHKITKRGQNVTFRCDPISEHNRLYWYRQTLGQGPEFLTYFQNEAQLEKSRLLSDRFSAERPKGSFSTLEIQRTEQGDSAMYLCASSLGTTYGYTFGSGTRLTVV.

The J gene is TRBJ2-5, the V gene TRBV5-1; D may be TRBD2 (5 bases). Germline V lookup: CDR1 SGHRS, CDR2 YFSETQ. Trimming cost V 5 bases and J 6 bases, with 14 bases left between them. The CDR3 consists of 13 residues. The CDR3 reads CASRSTIEKTQYF. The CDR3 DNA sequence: TGCGCCAGCAGGTCGACTATCGAAAAGACCCAGTACTTC.

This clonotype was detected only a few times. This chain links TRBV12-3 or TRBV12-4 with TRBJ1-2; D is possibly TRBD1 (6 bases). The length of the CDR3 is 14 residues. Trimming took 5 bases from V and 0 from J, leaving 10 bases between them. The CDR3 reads CASSTGLSNYGYTF. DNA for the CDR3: TGTGCCAGCAGTACAGGGCTCTCTAACTATGGCTACACCTTC.